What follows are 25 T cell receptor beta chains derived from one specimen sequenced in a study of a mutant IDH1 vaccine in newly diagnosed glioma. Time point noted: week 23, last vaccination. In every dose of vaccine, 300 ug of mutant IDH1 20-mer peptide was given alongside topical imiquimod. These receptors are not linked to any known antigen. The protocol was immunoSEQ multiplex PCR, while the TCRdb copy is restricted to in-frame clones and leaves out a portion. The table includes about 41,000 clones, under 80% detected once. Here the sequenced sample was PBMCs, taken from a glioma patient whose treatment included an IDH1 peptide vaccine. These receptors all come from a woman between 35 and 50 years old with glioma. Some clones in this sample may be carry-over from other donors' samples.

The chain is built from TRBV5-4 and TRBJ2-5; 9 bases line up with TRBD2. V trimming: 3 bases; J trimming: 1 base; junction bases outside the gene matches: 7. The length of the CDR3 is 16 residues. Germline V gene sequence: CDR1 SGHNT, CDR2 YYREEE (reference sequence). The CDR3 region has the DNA TGTGCCAGCAGCTCGGGACTAGCTGGGGCCCAAGAGACCCAGTACTTC. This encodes CASSSGLAGAQETQYF. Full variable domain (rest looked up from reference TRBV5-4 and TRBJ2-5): ETGVTQSPTHLIKTRGQQVTLRCSSQSGHNTVSWYQQALGQGPQFIFQYYREEENGRGNFPPRFSGLQFPNYSSELNVNALELDDSALYLCASSSGLAGAQETQYFGPGTRLLVL.

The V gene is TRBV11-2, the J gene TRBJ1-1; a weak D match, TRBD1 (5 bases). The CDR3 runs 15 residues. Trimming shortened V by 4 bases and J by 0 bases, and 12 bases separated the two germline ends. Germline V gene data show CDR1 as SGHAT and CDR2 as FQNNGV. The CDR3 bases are TGTGCCAGCAGCTCGTTAAGGGGCATGAACACTGAAGCTTTCTTT. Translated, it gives CASSSLRGMNTEAFF.

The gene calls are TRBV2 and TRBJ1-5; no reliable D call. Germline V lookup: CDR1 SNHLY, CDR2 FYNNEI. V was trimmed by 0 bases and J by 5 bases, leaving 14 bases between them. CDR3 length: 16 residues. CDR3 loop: CASSEAAGLVDQPQHF. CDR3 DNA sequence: TGTGCCAGCAGTGAAGCGGCGGGCTTAGTAGATCAGCCCCAGCATTTT.

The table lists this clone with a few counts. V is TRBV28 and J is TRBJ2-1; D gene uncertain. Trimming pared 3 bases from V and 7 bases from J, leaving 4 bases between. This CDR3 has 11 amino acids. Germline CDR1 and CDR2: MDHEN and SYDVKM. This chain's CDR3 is CASSFWNEQFF. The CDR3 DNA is TGTGCCAGCAGTTTTTGGAATGAGCAGTTCTTC.

As DNA, the CDR3 is TGTGCCAGCAGCGAAACCGGGACAGAACAAGAGACCCAGTACTTC. Translated, it gives CASSETGTEQETQYF. This rearrangement joins TRBV9 to TRBJ2-5, with TRBD1 matching over 7 bases. Trimming at V came to 3 bases and at J to 2 bases, leaving 7 bases not matched to a gene. Germline values: CDR1 SGDLS, CDR2 YYNGEE. The CDR3 is made up of 15 amino acids.

The CDR3 spells CSARRPGVRETQYF. The CDR3, as DNA: TGCAGCGCACGCCGCCCGGGGGTGAGGGAGACCCAGTACTTC. The V and J genes are TRBV29-1 and TRBJ2-5; perhaps TRBD2 as D (6 bases). The ends were cut back, 7 bases at V and 5 bases at J, with 20 bases in the middle. The CDR3 contains 14 residues. Germline CDR1 and CDR2: SQVTM and ANQGSEA.

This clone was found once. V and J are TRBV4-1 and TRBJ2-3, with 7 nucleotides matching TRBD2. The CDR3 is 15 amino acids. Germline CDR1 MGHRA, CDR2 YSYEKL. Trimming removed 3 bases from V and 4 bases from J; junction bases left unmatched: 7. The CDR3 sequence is CASSQQAGLPDTQYF. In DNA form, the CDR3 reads TGCGCCAGCAGCCAGCAAGCGGGATTGCCAGATACGCAGTATTTT.

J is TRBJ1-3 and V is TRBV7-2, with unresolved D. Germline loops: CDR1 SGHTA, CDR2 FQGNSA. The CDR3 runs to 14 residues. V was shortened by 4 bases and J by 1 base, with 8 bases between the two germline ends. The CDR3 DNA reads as TGTGCCAGCAGCTCCGTAGGGTCTGGAAACACCATATATTTT. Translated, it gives CASSSVGSGNTIYF.

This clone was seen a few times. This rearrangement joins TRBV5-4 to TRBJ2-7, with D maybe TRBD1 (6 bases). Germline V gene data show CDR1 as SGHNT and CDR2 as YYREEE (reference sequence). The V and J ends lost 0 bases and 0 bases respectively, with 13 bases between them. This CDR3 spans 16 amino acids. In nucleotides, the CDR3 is TGTGCCAGCAGCTTGGCCGAGGGGACAAGCTCCTACGAGCAGTACTTC. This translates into CASSLAEGTSSYEQYF.

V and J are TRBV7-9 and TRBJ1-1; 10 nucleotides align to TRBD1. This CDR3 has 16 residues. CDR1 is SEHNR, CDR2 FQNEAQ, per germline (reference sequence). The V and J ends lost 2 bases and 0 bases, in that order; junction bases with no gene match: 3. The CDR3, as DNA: TGTGCCAGCAGCTTACTGGGACAGGGGATGAACACTGAAGCTTTCTTT. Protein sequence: CASSLLGQGMNTEAFF.

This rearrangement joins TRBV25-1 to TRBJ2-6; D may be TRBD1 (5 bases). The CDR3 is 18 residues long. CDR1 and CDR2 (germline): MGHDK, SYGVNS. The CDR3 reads CAAVCFENWTSRANVLTF. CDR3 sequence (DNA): TGTGCAGCAGTTTGTTTTGAGAACTGGACAAGTCGGGCCAACGTCCTGACTTTC.

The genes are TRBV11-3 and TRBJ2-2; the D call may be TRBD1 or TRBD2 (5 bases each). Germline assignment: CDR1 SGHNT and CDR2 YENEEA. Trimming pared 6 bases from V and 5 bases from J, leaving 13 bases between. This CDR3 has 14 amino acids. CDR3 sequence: CASSGAGGTGELFF. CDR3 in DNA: TGTGCCAGCAGTGGGGCAGGCGGGACCGGGGAGCTGTTTTTT.

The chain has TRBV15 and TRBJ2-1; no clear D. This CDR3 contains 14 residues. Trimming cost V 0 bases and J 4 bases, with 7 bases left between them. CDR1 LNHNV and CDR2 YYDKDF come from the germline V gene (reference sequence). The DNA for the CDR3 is TGTGCCACCAGCAGAGATTTAAGTTACAATGAGCAGTTCTTC. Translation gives CATSRDLSYNEQFF.

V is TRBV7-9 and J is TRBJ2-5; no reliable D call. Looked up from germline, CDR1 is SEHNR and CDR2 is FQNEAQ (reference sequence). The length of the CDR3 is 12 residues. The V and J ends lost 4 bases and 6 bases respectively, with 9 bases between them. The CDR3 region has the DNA TGTGCCAGCAGCTCCCTTCTGCAGACCCAGTACTTC. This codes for CASSSLLQTQYF.

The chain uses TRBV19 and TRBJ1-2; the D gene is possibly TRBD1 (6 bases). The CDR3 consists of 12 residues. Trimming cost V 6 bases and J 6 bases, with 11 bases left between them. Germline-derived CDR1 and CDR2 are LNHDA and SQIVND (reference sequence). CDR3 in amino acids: CASSRQGNGYTF. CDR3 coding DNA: TGTGCCAGTAGCCGTCAGGGGAATGGCTACACCTTC.

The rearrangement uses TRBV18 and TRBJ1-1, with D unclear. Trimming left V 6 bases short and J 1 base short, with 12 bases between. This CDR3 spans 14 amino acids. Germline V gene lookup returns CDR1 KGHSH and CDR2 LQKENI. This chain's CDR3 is CASSSGRANTEAFF. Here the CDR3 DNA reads TGTGCCAGCTCCTCCGGGAGGGCGAACACTGAAGCTTTCTTT.

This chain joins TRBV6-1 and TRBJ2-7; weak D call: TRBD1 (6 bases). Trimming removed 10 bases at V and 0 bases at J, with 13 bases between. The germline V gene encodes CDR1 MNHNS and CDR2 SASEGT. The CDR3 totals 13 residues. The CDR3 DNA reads TGTGCCATAGCCGACAGGAACTCCTACGAGCAGTACTTC. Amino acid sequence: CAIADRNSYEQYF.

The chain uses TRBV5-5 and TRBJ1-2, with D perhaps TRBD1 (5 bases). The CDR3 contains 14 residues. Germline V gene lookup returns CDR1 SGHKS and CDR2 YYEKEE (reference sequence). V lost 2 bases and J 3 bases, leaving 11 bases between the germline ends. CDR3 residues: CASSFSGRDYGYTF. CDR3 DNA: TGTGCCAGCAGCTTTAGCGGCAGGGACTATGGCTACACCTTC.

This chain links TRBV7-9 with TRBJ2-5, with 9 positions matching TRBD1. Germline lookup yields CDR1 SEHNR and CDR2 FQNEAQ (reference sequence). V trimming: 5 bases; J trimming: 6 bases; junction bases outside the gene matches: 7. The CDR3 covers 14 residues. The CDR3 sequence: CASSTGTGIKTQYF. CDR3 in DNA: TGTGCCAGCAGCACCGGGACAGGGATAAAGACCCAGTACTTC.

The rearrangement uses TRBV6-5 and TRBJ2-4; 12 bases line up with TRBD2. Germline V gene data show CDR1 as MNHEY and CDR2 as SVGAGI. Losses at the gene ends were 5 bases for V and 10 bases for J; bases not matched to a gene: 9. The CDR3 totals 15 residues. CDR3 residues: CASSRFGLAGNIQYF. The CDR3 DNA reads TGTGCCAGCAGTCGCTTCGGACTAGCGGGGAATATTCAGTACTTC.

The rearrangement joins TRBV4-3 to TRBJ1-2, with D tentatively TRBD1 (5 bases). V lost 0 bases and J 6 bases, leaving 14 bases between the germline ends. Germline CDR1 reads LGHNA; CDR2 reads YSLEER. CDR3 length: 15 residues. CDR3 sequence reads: CASSQEGGAVNGYTF. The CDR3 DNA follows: TGCGCCAGCAGCCAAGAGGGAGGGGCAGTAAATGGCTACACCTTC.

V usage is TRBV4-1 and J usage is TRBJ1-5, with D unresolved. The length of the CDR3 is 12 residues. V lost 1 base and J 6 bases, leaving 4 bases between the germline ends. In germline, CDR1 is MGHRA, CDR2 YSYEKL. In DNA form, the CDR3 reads TGCGCCAGCAGCCAAGGGTCTCAGCCCCAGCATTTT. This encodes CASSQGSQPQHF.

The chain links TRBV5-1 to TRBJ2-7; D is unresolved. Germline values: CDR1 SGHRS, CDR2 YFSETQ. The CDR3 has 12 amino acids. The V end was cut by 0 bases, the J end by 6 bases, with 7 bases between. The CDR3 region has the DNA TGCGCCAGCAGCTTGGGGGGAAGCGAGCAGTACTTC. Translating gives CASSLGGSEQYF.

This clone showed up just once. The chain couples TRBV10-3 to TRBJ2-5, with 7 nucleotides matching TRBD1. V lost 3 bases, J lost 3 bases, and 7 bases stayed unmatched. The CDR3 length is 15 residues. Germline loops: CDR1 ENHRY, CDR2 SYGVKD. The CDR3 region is CAISERDRGKETQYF. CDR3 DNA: TGTGCCATCAGTGAACGGGACAGAGGAAAAGAGACCCAGTACTTC.

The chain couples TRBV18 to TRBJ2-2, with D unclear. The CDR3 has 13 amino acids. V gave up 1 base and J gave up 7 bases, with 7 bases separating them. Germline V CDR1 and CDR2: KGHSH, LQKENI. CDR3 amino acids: CASSPLEDGELFF. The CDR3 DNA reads TGTGCCAGCTCACCACTGGAAGACGGGGAGCTGTTTTTT. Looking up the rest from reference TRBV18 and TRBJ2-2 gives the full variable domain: NAGVMQNPRHLVRRRGQEARLRCSPMKGHSHVYWYRQLPEEGLKFMVYLQKENIIDESGMPKERFSAEFPKEGPSILRIQQVVRGDSAAYFCASSPLEDGELFFGEGSRLTVL.